This T cell receptor (beta chain) was captured by sequencing in a study of cytomegalovirus exposure and HLA in healthy donors. Separation from the roughly 700-subject first cohort characterized the roughly 120-subject validation cohort, to which the donors belonged. Produced via immunoSEQ multiplex PCR; TCRdb's table is partial and in-frame only. The sample has 130,000 or so clones, 70% to 90% seen once. V dropped 10 bases and J dropped 2; count of bases not matched to a gene: 5. This CDR3 contains 14 residues. Germline V gene sequence: CDR1 LNHDA, CDR2 SQIVND (reference sequence). The chain links TRBV19 to TRBJ1-5, with 10 bases lining up with TRBD1. The receptor comes from a young woman in good health and CMV-seronegative. Sequenced input: PBMCs. The DNA for the CDR3 is TGTGCCACAAGGGGGACAGGGGGCAATCAGCCCCAGCATTTT. It encodes CATRGTGGNQPQHF.